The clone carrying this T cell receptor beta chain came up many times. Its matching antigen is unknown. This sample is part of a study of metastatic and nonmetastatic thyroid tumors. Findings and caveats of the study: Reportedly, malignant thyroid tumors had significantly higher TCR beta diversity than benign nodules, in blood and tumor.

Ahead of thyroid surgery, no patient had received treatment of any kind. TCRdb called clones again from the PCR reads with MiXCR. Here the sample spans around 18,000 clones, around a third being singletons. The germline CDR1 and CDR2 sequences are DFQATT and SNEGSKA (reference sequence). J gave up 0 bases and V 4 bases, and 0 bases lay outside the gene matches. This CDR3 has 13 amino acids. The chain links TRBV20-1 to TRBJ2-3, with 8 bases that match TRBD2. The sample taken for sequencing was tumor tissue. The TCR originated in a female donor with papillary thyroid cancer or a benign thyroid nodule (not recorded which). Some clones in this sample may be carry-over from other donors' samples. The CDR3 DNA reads TGCAGTGCTACTAGCGGGAGCACAGATACGCAGTATTTT. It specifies CSATSGSTDTQYF.